The 17 T cell receptor beta chains in this list originate from one sample, sequenced in a study of early T cells in non-severe SARS-CoV-2 infection. TCRdb reprocessed the 5' RACE reads via MiXCR and lists one record per CDR3 protein. The sample has about 98,000 distinct CDR3 sequences, about 11% seen once. Sequencing was carried out using whole blood. These receptors originate from an adult who was a healthcare worker with PCR-confirmed SARS-CoV-2 infection or an uninfected control (not recorded which).

This clonotype was detected a few times. The V gene is TRBV20-1, the J gene TRBJ2-7; maybe TRBD2 (5 bases). Germline CDR1 is DFQATT and CDR2 is SNEGSKA (reference sequence). V dropped 5 bases and J dropped 4 bases, with 9 bases sitting between them. The CDR3 has 11 residues. The CDR3 nucleotides are TGCAGTGCTCTCGGCGGGTACGAGCAGTACTTC. Amino acid sequence: CSALGGYEQYF.

This clonotype was found many times. The V gene is TRBV29-1, the J gene TRBJ2-7; TRBD1 agrees at 7 bases. V shed 4 bases, J shed 2 bases, and the junction held 2 bases outside the gene matches. Germline V lookup: CDR1 SQVTM, CDR2 ANQGSEA. This CDR3 has 12 amino acids. The CDR3 here is CSVGRGTYEQYF. CDR3 DNA: TGCAGCGTTGGCAGGGGGACCTACGAGCAGTACTTC.

V and J are TRBV30 and TRBJ2-2; possible D gene TRBD1, 5 bases. The CDR3 runs 15 residues. The germline V gene has CDR1 GTSNPN and CDR2 SVGIG (reference sequence). V was pared by 3 bases and J by 0 bases, with 11 bases between. CDR3 protein: CAWSFVTANTGELFF. Written as DNA, the CDR3 is TGTGCCTGGAGCTTTGTGACAGCGAACACCGGGGAGCTGTTTTTT.

This clonotype has a handful of counts. J is TRBJ2-7 and V is TRBV29-1; D unresolved. V was cut by 4 bases and J by 4 bases, with 8 bases left in between. The CDR3 length is 11 residues. Germline assignment: CDR1 SQVTM and CDR2 ANQGSEA. CDR3 nucleotide sequence: TGCAGCGTTGTCGCCGGTTACGAGCAGTACTTC. Amino acids: CSVVAGYEQYF.

This clonotype has a handful of counts. The J gene is TRBJ2-1, the V gene TRBV4-1, with 7 bases fitting TRBD1. The germline gives CDR1 MGHRA, CDR2 YSYEKL. V was clipped by 0 bases and J by 6 bases; unmatched bases: 5. The CDR3 consists of 15 residues. CDR3 in amino acids: CASSQEPRGLNEQFF. CDR3 in DNA: TGCGCCAGCAGCCAAGAGCCTAGGGGGCTCAATGAGCAGTTCTTC.

In its sample, this clonotype was seen many times. The J gene is TRBJ2-3, the V gene TRBV7-9; D remains ambiguous. V gave up 8 bases and J gave up 1 base, with 7 bases separating them. The germline V gene encodes CDR1 SEHNR and CDR2 FQNEAQ (reference sequence). The CDR3 has 12 residues. This CDR3 reads CASLLGTDTQYF. The CDR3 coding sequence is TGTGCCAGCCTCTTGGGCACAGATACGCAGTATTTT.

This clonotype was recorded many times. Relative to the germline gene, one junction end is altered; a read error may explain this. The chain is built from TRBV18 and TRBJ2-7, with 7 bases aligning to TRBD2. The CDR3 totals 16 residues. In germline, CDR1 is KGHSH, CDR2 LQKENI. This CDR3 reads CASSPRAGGGPYEQYF. In DNA form, the CDR3 reads TGTGCCAGCTCTCCACGGGCTGGCGGGGGACCCTACGAGCAGTACTTC.

This clonotype was picked up many times. V and J are TRBV9 and TRBJ1-2; D not certain. CDR3 length equals 11 residues. CDR1 and CDR2 from the germline V gene are SGDLS and YYNGEE. V dropped 4 bases and J dropped 5 bases, with 6 bases sitting between them. The CDR3 nucleotides are TGTGCCAGCAGCTTAAATTATGGCTACACCTTC. It translates to CASSLNYGYTF.

This clonotype came up a few times. This rearrangement joins TRBV28 to TRBJ2-7; 9 bases fit TRBD1. Germline assignment: CDR1 MDHEN and CDR2 SYDVKM. Unmatched junction bases numbered 5, after V lost 3 bases and J lost 2 bases. This CDR3 is 15 amino acids long. The CDR3 reads CASSFRDRVPYEQYF. DNA for the CDR3: TGTGCCAGCAGTTTTAGGGACAGGGTCCCCTACGAGCAGTACTTC.

This clonotype was observed many times. The rearrangement joins TRBV7-6 to TRBJ1-5; TRBD1 matches 7 bases. This CDR3 comprises 14 residues. Per the germline V gene, CDR1 is SGHVS and CDR2 is FNYEAQ. The V segment lost 6 bases and the J segment 6 bases; nucleotides outside the gene matches: 8. The CDR3 protein is CASSSLRGGQPQHF. As DNA, the CDR3 is TGTGCCAGCAGTTCCCTCAGGGGGGGTCAGCCCCAGCATTTT.

A few counts support this clonotype. The V call is TRBV12-3 or TRBV12-4, the J call TRBJ2-7; D may correspond to TRBD1 or TRBD2 (5 bases each). The CDR3 covers 13 residues. V was pared by 5 bases and J by 7 bases, with 15 bases between. CDR3 coding DNA: TGTGCCAGCAGTCCTCTCCATGGGGGTGAGCAGTACTTC. It specifies CASSPLHGGEQYF.

This chain links TRBV5-1 with TRBJ2-5; D might be TRBD2 (5 bases). The germline CDR1 and CDR2 sequences are SGHRS and YFSETQ. This CDR3 spans 12 amino acids. Trimming cost V 5 bases and J 5 bases, with 10 bases left between them. The CDR3 nucleotides read TGCGCCAGCAGACTTACGGGGGAGACCCAGTACTTC. It translates to CASRLTGETQYF. Full variable domain (outside the CDR3, taken from reference TRBV5-1 and TRBJ2-5): KAGVTQTPRYLIKTRGQQVTLSCSPISGHRSVSWYQQTPGQGLQFLFEYFSETQRNKGNFPGRFSGRQFSNSRSEMNVSTLELGDSALYLCASRLTGETQYFGPGTRLLVL.

Many counts were recorded for this clonotype. The chain uses TRBV20-1 and TRBJ1-1, with 9 bases fitting TRBD1. The germline V gene has CDR1 DFQATT and CDR2 SNEGSKA (reference sequence). The length of the CDR3 is 15 residues. V shed 5 bases, J shed 4 bases, and the junction held 11 bases outside the gene matches. The CDR3 sequence is CSASAPGQGSTEAFF. The CDR3 nucleotides read TGCAGTGCTTCCGCTCCGGGACAGGGAAGCACTGAAGCTTTCTTT.

This CDR3 is CASSGTGTPQETQYF. The CDR3 nucleotides read TGCGCCAGCAGCGGAACCGGGACCCCACAAGAGACCCAGTACTTC. The chain recombines TRBV5-1 with TRBJ2-5; D assignment may be TRBD1 or TRBD2 (5 bases each). Deletions cut 4 bases from V and 2 bases from J, with 15 bases between. The CDR3 consists of 15 residues. The germline V gene has CDR1 SGHRS and CDR2 YFSETQ.

The sample holds many counts of this clonotype. V and J are TRBV18 and TRBJ2-7; D possibly uses TRBD1 or TRBD2 (5 bases each). Trimming shortened V by 6 bases and J by 4 bases, and 10 bases separated the two germline ends. Germline V gene sequence: CDR1 KGHSH, CDR2 LQKENI. CDR3 length equals 12 residues. CDR3 region: CASSGVAYEQYF. The CDR3 DNA reads as TGTGCCAGCTCGGGGGTAGCGTACGAGCAGTACTTC.

The rearrangement joins TRBV11-1 to TRBJ1-1; 7 positions agree with TRBD1. CDR1 is SGHAT and CDR2 is FQDESV in the germline V gene (reference sequence). The CDR3 totals 15 residues. The V and J ends lost 5 bases and 1 base, in that order; junction bases with no gene match: 7. The CDR3 bases are TGTGCCAGCAGCCGTCAAGGACAGGCGAACACTGAAGCTTTCTTT. Translated: CASSRQGQANTEAFF.

This clonotype was seen ten or more times. The chain is built from TRBV15 and TRBJ2-7; TRBD1 or TRBD2 may be the D gene (5 bases each). CDR1 LNHNV and CDR2 YYDKDF come from the germline V gene (reference sequence). The CDR3 has 16 residues. Trimming shortened V by 3 bases and J by 0 bases, and 15 bases separated the two germline ends. CDR3 sequence reads: CATSRGRDRSSYEQYF. The CDR3 coding sequence is TGTGCCACCAGCAGGGGCCGGGACCGGAGCTCCTACGAGCAGTACTTC.